The present entry profiles one T cell receptor (beta chain) with its context. These data come from a study of T cell responses to AZD1222 COVID-19 vaccine. Profiling relied on immunoSEQ multiplex PCR, and the TCRdb table lists in-frame clones only, not all of them. The repertoire consists of approximately 150,000 clones, with under 95% occurring once and the leading ten covering approximately 3.5%. The CDR3 sequence is 16 residues long. V was trimmed by 3 bases and J by 3 bases, leaving 16 bases between them. CDR1 SGHRS and CDR2 YFSETQ come from the germline V gene. The receptor comes from an adult who received the AZD1222 COVID-19 vaccine. The sample was peripheral blood, taken 28 days after the second AZD1222 dose. The rearrangement uses TRBV5-1 and TRBJ2-1; perhaps TRBD2 as D (5 bases). The CDR3 loop reads CASSSVSGTNYNEQFF. DNA of the CDR3: TGCGCCAGCAGCTCGGTGAGCGGAACCAACTACAATGAGCAGTTCTTC.